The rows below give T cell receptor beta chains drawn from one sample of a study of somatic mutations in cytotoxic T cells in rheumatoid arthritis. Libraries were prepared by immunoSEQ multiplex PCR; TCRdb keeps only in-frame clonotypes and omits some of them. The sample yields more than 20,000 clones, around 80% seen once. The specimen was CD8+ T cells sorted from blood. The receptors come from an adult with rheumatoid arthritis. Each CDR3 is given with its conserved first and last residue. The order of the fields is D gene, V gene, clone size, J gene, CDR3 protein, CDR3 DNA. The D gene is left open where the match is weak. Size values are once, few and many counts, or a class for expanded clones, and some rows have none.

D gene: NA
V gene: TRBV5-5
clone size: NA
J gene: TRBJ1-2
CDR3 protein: CASSRQDYGYTF
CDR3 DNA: TGTGCCAGCAGCAGGCAGGACTATGGCTACACCTTC

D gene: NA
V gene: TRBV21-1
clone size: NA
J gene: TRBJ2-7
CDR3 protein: CASSKDDQRGRTYEQYF
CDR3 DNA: TGTGCCAGCAGCAAAGACGACCAGCGGGGGAGAACCTACGAGCAGTACTTC

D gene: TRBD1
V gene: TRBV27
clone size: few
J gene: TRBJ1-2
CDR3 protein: CASGQGGQGYTF
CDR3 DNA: TGTGCCAGCGGACAGGGGGGTCAGGGCTACACCTTC

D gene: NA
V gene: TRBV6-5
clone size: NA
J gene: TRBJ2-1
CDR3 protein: CASSSDRASYNEQFF
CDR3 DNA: TGTGCCAGCAGCAGTGACAGAGCATCCTACAATGAGCAGTTCTTC

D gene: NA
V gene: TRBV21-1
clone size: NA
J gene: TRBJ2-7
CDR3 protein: CASSKGVRGFTNPAKRGQYF
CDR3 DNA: TGTGCCAGCAGCAAAGGAGTTAGAGGGTTCACGAATCCCGCGAAAAGGGGACAGTACTTC

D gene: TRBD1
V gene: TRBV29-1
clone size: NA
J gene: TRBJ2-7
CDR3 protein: CSASTGGSSYEQYF
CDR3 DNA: TGCAGCGCCAGCACAGGGGGGAGCTCCTACGAGCAGTACTTC

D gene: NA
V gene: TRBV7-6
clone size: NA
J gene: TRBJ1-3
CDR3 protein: CASSLAGLGVGNTIYF
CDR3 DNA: TGTGCCAGCAGCTTAGCGGGCCTGGGGGTTGGTAACACCATATATTTT

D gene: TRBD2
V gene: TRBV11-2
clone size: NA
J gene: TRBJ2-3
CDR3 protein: CASSYPGLGIDTQYF
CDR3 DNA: TGTGCCAGCAGCTACCCGGGACTAGGGATAGATACGCAGTATTTT

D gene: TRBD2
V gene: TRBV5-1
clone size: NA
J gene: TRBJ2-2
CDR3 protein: CASSNSGREPTGELFF
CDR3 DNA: TGCGCCAGCAGCAACTCCGGGCGGGAGCCCACCGGGGAGCTGTTTTTT

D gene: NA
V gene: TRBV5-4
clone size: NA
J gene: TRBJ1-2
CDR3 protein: CASSLGPDHPYGYTF
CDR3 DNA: TGTGCCAGCAGCTTGGGGCCAGACCACCCCTATGGCTACACCTTC

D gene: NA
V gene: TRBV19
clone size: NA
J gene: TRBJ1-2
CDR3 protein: CASRRRSGDPNYGYTF
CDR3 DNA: TGTGCCAGTAGAAGACGATCGGGGGATCCCAACTATGGCTACACCTTC

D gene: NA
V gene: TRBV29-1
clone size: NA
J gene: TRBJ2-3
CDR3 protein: CSVRGGPTDTQYF
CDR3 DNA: TGCAGCGTTAGGGGGGGGCCGACAGATACGCAGTATTTT

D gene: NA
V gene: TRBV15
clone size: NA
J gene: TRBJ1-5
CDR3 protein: CATSRDGERVSLQPQHF
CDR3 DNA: TGTGCCACCAGCAGAGATGGGGAAAGGGTCAGCCTTCAGCCCCAGCATTTT

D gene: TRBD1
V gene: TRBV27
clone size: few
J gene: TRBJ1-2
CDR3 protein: CASSLGQAYGYTF
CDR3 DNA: TGTGCCAGCAGTTTGGGACAGGCGTATGGCTACACCTTC

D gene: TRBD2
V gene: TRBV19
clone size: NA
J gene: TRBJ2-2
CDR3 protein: CASSPTGGGLTGELFF
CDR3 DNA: TGTGCCAGTAGTCCCACGGGGGGGGGCCTCACCGGGGAGCTGTTTTTT

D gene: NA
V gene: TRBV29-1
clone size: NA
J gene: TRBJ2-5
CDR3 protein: CSVRPTTVQETQYF
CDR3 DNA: TGCAGCGTCCGACCAACGACAGTACAAGAGACCCAGTACTTC

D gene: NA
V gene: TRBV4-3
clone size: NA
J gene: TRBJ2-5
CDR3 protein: CASSPYLGGETQYF
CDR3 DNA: TGCGCCAGCAGCCCCTACTTGGGCGGTGAGACCCAGTACTTC

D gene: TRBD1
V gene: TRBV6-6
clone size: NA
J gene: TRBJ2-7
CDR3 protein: CASSYGTGVFGEQYF
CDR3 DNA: TGTGCCAGCAGTTACGGGACAGGGGTATTCGGCGAGCAGTACTTC

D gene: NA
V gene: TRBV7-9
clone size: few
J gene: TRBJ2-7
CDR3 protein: CAITRLAVPYEQYF
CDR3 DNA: TGTGCCATCACAAGATTGGCAGTACCCTACGAGCAGTACTTC

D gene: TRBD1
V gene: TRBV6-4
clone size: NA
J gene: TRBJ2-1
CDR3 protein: CASSESGDRAVEQFF
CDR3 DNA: TGTGCCAGCAGTGAAAGTGGGGACAGGGCAGTTGAGCAGTTCTTC

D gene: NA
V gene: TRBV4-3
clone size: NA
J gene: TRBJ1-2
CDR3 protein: CASSQEGEFGSYGYTF
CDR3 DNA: TGCGCCAGCAGCCAAGAAGGGGAGTTTGGGTCCTATGGCTACACCTTC

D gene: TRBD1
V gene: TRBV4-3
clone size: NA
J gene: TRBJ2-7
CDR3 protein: CASSQTTGITYEQYF
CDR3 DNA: TGCGCCAGCAGCCAAACGACAGGGATAACCTACGAGCAGTACTTC

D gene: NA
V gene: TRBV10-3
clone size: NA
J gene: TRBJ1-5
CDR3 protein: CAISELGEPGNQPQHF
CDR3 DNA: TGTGCCATCAGTGAGCTCGGGGAGCCGGGCAATCAGCCCCAGCATTTT

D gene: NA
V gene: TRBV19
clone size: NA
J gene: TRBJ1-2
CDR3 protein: CASSILVGHHYGYTF
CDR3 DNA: TGTGCCAGTAGTATATTGGTGGGACATCACTATGGCTACACCTTC

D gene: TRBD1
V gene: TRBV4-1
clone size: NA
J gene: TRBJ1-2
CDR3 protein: CASSRGTGENYGYTF
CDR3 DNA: TGCGCCAGCAGCCGGGGGACAGGGGAAAACTATGGCTACACCTTC

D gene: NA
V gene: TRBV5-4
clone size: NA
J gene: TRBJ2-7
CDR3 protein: CASSPGDPYEQYF
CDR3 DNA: TGTGCCAGCAGCCCGGGGGACCCCTACGAGCAGTACTTC

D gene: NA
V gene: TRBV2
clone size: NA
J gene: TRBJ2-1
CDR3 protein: CASSAKGGPFMPYNEQFF
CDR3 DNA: TGTGCCAGCAGTGCCAAGGGCGGGCCGTTCATGCCATACAATGAGCAGTTCTTC

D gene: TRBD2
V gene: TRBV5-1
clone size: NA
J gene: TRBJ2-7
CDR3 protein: CASSYRTSGGASYEQYF
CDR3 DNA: TGCGCCAGCAGCTACCGGACTAGCGGGGGGGCCTCCTACGAGCAGTACTTC

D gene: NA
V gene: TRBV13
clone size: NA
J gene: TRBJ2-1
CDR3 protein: CASSVGAGYNEQFF
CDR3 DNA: TGTGCCAGCAGCGTAGGGGCGGGGTACAATGAGCAGTTCTTC

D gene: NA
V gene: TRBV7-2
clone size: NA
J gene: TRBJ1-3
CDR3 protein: CASSLGTTRNTIYF
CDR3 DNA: TGTGCCAGCAGCTTAGGGACAACTCGAAACACCATATATTTT

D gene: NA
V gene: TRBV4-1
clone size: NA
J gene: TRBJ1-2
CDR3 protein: CASSQFPRRGGYYGYTF
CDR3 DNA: TGCGCCAGCAGCCAGTTTCCCCGCAGGGGAGGATACTATGGCTACACCTTC